The next 22 T cell receptor beta chains were all read from a single sample in a study of graft-versus-host responses after intestinal transplantation. Which antigens these TCRs recognize remains unknown. The protocol was immunoSEQ multiplex PCR, while the TCRdb copy is restricted to in-frame clones and leaves out a portion. The data contain approximately 78,000 clones, around 90% of them singletons. The source material was unstimulated CD8+ T cells sorted from spleen or lymph node cells, sampled before transplant. These receptors all come from a human donor who was the organ donor for an intestinal transplant.

The V call is TRBV4-1, the J call TRBJ1-2; 7 nucleotides line up with TRBD1. V trimming: 1 base; J trimming: 0 bases; junction bases outside the gene matches: 2. Germline CDR1 MGHRA, CDR2 YSYEKL. The length of the CDR3 is 15 residues. The CDR3 loop is CASSQVQGANYGYTF. For the CDR3, the DNA is TGCGCCAGCAGCCAAGTTCAGGGGGCTAACTATGGCTACACCTTC.

This clone was counted a few times. The J gene is TRBJ1-5, the V gene TRBV6-5; D perhaps matches TRBD1 (5 bases). The CDR3 extends over 15 amino acids. Trimming removed 6 bases from V and 7 bases from J, with 19 bases in between. The germline CDR1 and CDR2 sequences are MNHEY and SVGAGI. CDR3 amino acids: CASSLTGDRRQPQHF. CDR3 DNA: TGTGCCAGCAGCCTGACGGGGGATCGGCGACAGCCCCAGCATTTT.

This clone was recorded once. The chain joins TRBV7-9 to TRBJ2-7; perhaps TRBD1 as D (5 bases). CDR3 size: 14 residues. The V gene lost 1 base and the J gene lost 5 bases, with 12 bases spanning the gap. Per germline, CDR1 SEHNR and CDR2 FQNEAQ (reference sequence). This CDR3 is CASSLVKGSDEQYF. The CDR3 coding sequence is TGTGCCAGCAGCTTAGTTAAGGGGTCCGACGAGCAGTACTTC.

The V gene is TRBV7-2, the J gene TRBJ2-1; 7 bases map to TRBD1. The germline V gene has CDR1 SGHTA and CDR2 FQGNSA. The CDR3 has 17 residues. Trimming at V came to 5 bases and at J to 3 bases, leaving 13 bases not matched to a gene. CDR3 coding DNA: TGTGCCAGCAGCACACACAGCCCCGGGACAGACTACAATGAGCAGTTCTTC. It yields the protein CASSTHSPGTDYNEQFF. Full variable domain (outside the CDR3, taken from reference TRBV7-2 and TRBJ2-1): GAGVSQSPSNKVTEKGKDVELRCDPISGHTALYWYRQSLGQGLEFLIYFQGNSAPDKSGLPSDRFSAERTGGSVSTLTIQRTQQEDSAVYLCASSTHSPGTDYNEQFFGPGTRLTVL.

This clone appeared a single time. This rearrangement joins TRBV2 to TRBJ2-7, with unresolved D. Germline V lookup: CDR1 SNHLY, CDR2 FYNNEI. The CDR3 spans 10 residues. Deletions cut 8 bases from V and 4 bases from J, with 6 bases between. The CDR3 sequence is CASQAYEQYF. CDR3 bases: TGTGCCAGCCAAGCGTACGAGCAGTACTTC.

This chain links TRBV6-1 with TRBJ1-1, with a possible D match to TRBD1 (5 bases). This CDR3 spans 11 amino acids. V lost 6 bases, J lost 7 bases, and 9 bases lay in between. Germline V lookup: CDR1 MNHNS, CDR2 SASEGT. The CDR3 sequence is CASRGGLEAFF. The CDR3 region has the DNA TGTGCCAGCAGGGGGGGACTTGAAGCTTTCTTT.

The chain uses TRBV7-2 and TRBJ2-7; 9 bases line up with TRBD1. Germline CDR1 and CDR2: SGHTA and FQGNSA. The CDR3 is 14 amino acids. V gave up 5 bases and J gave up 3 bases; unmatched junction bases: 5. The CDR3 DNA is TGTGCCAGCAGCAACGACAGGGGGAACTACGAGCAGTACTTC. Its translation: CASSNDRGNYEQYF.

The chain joins TRBV7-8 to TRBJ2-5; D unclear. CDR1 is SGHVS, CDR2 FQNEAQ, per germline. This CDR3 region has 13 residues. Trimming stripped 1 base from V and 0 bases from J, with 3 bases between. The CDR3 sequence: CASSLGYQETQYF. CDR3 DNA: TGTGCCAGCAGCTTAGGCTACCAAGAGACCCAGTACTTC. The full variable domain, rest sourced from reference TRBV7-8 and TRBJ2-5, is GAGVSQSPRYKVAKRGQDVALRCDPISGHVSLFWYQQALGQGPEFLTYFQNEAQLDKSGLPSDRFFAERPEGSVSTLKIQRTQQEDSAVYLCASSLGYQETQYFGPGTRLLVL.

The chain uses TRBV4-2 and TRBJ1-5, with TRBD1 as a possible D gene (6 bases). CDR3 length: 15 amino acids. V gave up 1 base and J gave up 3 bases, with 10 bases separating them. Germline V gene data show CDR1 as LGHNA and CDR2 as YNFKEQ. CDR3 in DNA: TGTGCCAGCAGCCAAGTAGGGGGAGACAATCAGCCCCAGCATTTT. It translates to CASSQVGGDNQPQHF.

The chain has TRBV18 and TRBJ1-1; no clear D. V was trimmed by 1 base and J by 10 bases, leaving 19 bases between them. Germline CDR1 and CDR2: KGHSH and LQKENI. CDR3 size: 15 residues. CDR3 bases: TGTGCCAGCTCACCACGGGGTTGGGGAACGGTCTTAGCTTTCTTT. Its protein is CASSPRGWGTVLAFF. Using reference TRBV18 and TRBJ1-1 for the parts outside the CDR3, the full variable domain is NAGVMQNPRHLVRRRGQEARLRCSPMKGHSHVYWYRQLPEEGLKFMVYLQKENIIDESGMPKERFSAEFPKEGPSILRIQQVVRGDSAAYFCASSPRGWGTVLAFFGQGTRLTVV.

The chain couples TRBV6-1 to TRBJ2-7; TRBD1 aligns across 7 bases. The V gene end was trimmed by 4 bases and the J gene end by 5 bases; junction bases not matched to a gene: 5. The germline gives CDR1 MNHNS, CDR2 SASEGT. The CDR3 sequence is 13 residues long. The CDR3 DNA follows: TGTGCCAGCAGTGTATACAGGGGCCACGAGCAGTACTTC. The encoded protein is CASSVYRGHEQYF.

The chain links TRBV6-5 to TRBJ2-7; no definite D call. V lost 6 bases and J 4 bases, leaving 10 bases between the germline ends. The CDR3 is made up of 12 amino acids. CDR1 and CDR2 (germline): MNHEY, SVGAGI. CDR3 protein: CASSPAGYEQYF. The CDR3 nucleotides are TGTGCCAGCAGCCCCGCCGGATACGAGCAGTACTTC.

This clone was recorded a few times. The chain couples TRBV14 to TRBJ2-7; 12 bases match TRBD1. Germline lookup yields CDR1 SGHDN and CDR2 FVKESK. V was pared by 4 bases and J by 9 bases, with 1 base of the junction left unmatched. This CDR3 comprises 12 residues. DNA of the CDR3: TGTGCCAGCAGCCCGGGACAGGGGGCGCAGTACTTC. Residues: CASSPGQGAQYF. The variable domain in full, completed from reference TRBV14 and TRBJ2-7, reads EAGVTQFPSHSVIEKGQTVTLRCDPISGHDNLYWYRRVMGKEIKFLLHFVKESKQDESGMPNNRFLAERTGGTYSTLKVQPAELEDSGVYFCASSPGQGAQYFGPGTRLTVT.

This clone was detected only once. This rearrangement joins TRBV11-2 to TRBJ2-7, with TRBD1 as a possible D gene (5 bases). Trimming left V 7 bases short and J 2 bases short, with 15 bases between. The V gene's germline CDR1 is SGHAT and CDR2 FQNNGV. This CDR3 contains 14 residues. This chain's CDR3 is CASTSLTGAYEQYF. DNA for the CDR3: TGTGCCAGCACATCTCTCACAGGAGCCTACGAGCAGTACTTC.

The rearrangement uses TRBV4-1 and TRBJ2-5, with D possibly TRBD2 on 6 matching bases. Germline V gene sequence: CDR1 MGHRA, CDR2 YSYEKL. This CDR3 spans 16 amino acids. V dropped 4 bases and J dropped 4 bases, with 19 bases sitting between them. In DNA, the CDR3 is TGCGCCAGCAGCCCCCCCGACGGCGGGGTGACAGAGACCCAGTACTTC. Translation: CASSPPDGGVTETQYF.

This chain connects TRBV2 to TRBJ2-7, with 8 bases aligning to TRBD1. The germline V gene encodes CDR1 SNHLY and CDR2 FYNNEI. The CDR3 length is 15 residues. J was trimmed by 3 bases and V by 3 bases; bases with no gene match: 7. The CDR3: CASSEGQDQYYEQYF. The CDR3 DNA follows: TGTGCCAGCAGTGAGGGACAGGACCAATACTACGAGCAGTACTTC.

J is TRBJ1-1 and V is TRBV29-1; perhaps TRBD1 as D (5 bases). From germline, CDR1 is SQVTM and CDR2 ANQGSEA. V dropped 6 bases and J dropped 1 base, with 6 bases sitting between them. The CDR3 runs to 11 residues. Here the CDR3 DNA reads TGCAGCGTCGGGACGAACACTGAAGCTTTCTTT. Translated: CSVGTNTEAFF.

V is TRBV7-8 and J is TRBJ1-5; possibly TRBD1 for D (5 bases). Germline assignment: CDR1 SGHVS and CDR2 FQNEAQ. Trimming pared 5 bases from V and 1 base from J, leaving 12 bases between. There are 15 residues in the CDR3. CDR3 bases: TGTGCCAGCAGCCACCGGGACGGCAGCAATCAGCCCCAGCATTTT. It encodes CASSHRDGSNQPQHF.

The gene calls are TRBV28 and TRBJ1-6, with no clear D. Germline assignment: CDR1 MDHEN and CDR2 SYDVKM. The V and J ends lost 6 bases and 11 bases respectively, with 11 bases between them. The CDR3 consists of 12 residues. The CDR3 region is CASSLWAAPLHF. DNA for the CDR3: TGTGCCAGCAGCCTCTGGGCAGCACCCCTCCACTTT.

CDR3 amino acids: CASSIVPFVGQGNTGELFF. The CDR3 DNA is TGTGCCAGTAGTATAGTACCATTTGTGGGACAGGGGAACACCGGGGAGCTGTTTTTT. The chain couples TRBV19 to TRBJ2-2; 9 bases match TRBD1. The CDR3 contains 19 residues. The germline gives CDR1 LNHDA, CDR2 SQIVND (reference sequence). Unmatched junction bases numbered 10, after V lost 1 base and J lost 1 base.

The chain recombines TRBV6-4 with TRBJ1-2; 10 positions agree with TRBD1. Per germline, CDR1 MRHNA and CDR2 SNTAGT. V lost 7 bases and J lost 0; bases outside the gene matches: 14. The CDR3 has 18 amino acids. The CDR3 reads CASIEPWTGGVANYGYTF. The CDR3 DNA reads TGTGCCAGCATTGAACCGTGGACAGGGGGAGTAGCTAACTATGGCTACACCTTC.

V gene TRBV27 combines with J gene TRBJ2-7; no clear D gene. V was trimmed by 6 bases and J by 3 bases, leaving 12 bases between them. Germline V gene lookup returns CDR1 MNHEY and CDR2 SMNVEV (reference sequence). The CDR3 runs 13 residues. This CDR3 is CASSLADGYEQYF. The CDR3 DNA follows: TGTGCCAGCAGCTTGGCAGACGGCTACGAGCAGTACTTC.